The source of this T cell receptor beta chain is a study of regulatory T cells in long-lasting Graves disease. Study as a whole: Graves' patients diagnosed newly had used antithyroid drugs under 3 months.

Between the trimmed V and J ends, which lost 0 bases and 3 bases, there was a span of 12 bases. CDR1 is LNHNV, CDR2 YYDKDF, per germline (reference sequence). The CDR3 runs to 15 residues. Time point: newly diagnosed GD, antithyroid drugs for less than 3 months. PBMCs provided the RNA from which the TCR library was made. This clonotype was counted many times. As yet, its antigen is unknown. With iRepertoire HTBI primers and Arm-PCR of CDR3 regions, TCR beta libraries were built. TCRdb processed the multiplex PCR reads anew with MiXCR; each CDR3 protein has one entry. The sample shows a few hundred thousand distinct CDR3 sequences, over 20% of them seen only once. Findings and caveats of the study: TRBV28, TRBJ1-2 and TRBJ2-5 were favored in persistent disease. For persistent Graves' patients, TCR diversity was lower than for newly diagnosed ones. Sharing of public clonotypes was greater in persistent patients (about 3,000) than in new patients (around 1,000).

The source of this sequence is a female donor with Graves disease. The rearrangement links TRBV15 to TRBJ2-7, with D perhaps matching TRBD1 (6 bases). The input for sequencing was peripheral blood mononuclear cells (PBMCs), taken at new diagnosis, from a patient treated with antithyroid drugs. The CDR3 loop is CATSRDAGQIYEQYF. The CDR3 bases are TGTGCCACCAGCAGAGATGCTGGACAGATCTACGAGCAGTACTTC.